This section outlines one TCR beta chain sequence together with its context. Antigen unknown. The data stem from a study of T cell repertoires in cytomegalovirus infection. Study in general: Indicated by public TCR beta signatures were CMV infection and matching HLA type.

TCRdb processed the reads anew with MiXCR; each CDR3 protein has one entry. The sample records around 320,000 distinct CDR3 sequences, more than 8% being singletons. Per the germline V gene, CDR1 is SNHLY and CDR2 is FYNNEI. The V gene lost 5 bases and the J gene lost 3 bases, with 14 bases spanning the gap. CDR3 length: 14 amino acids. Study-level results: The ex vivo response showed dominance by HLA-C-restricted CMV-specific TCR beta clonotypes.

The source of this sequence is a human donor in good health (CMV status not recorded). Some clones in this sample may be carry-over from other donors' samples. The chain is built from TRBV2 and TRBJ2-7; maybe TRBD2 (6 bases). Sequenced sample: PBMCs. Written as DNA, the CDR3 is TGTGCCAGCAGTTACGCTCAGGGAGGCTACGAGCAGTACTTC. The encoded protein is CASSYAQGGYEQYF.